This record covers a single T cell receptor beta chain. This CDR3 is 15 amino acids long. Germline values: CDR1 SGHAT, CDR2 FQNNGV. V was trimmed by 4 bases and J by 8 bases, leaving 18 bases between them. The data derive from a study of Ad26.COV2.S vaccination and SARS-CoV-2 variants. Produced via immunoSEQ multiplex PCR; TCRdb's table is partial and in-frame only. The sample lists around 300,000 clones, about 87% seen once, with 6.4% in the top ten. Treatment of the sample: some 19 received Ad26.COV2.S at low or high dose, single or two shots; about 5 received placebo; per-sample allocation not given. Specimens were obtained on day 63 following the first vaccine or placebo injection.

This sequence originates from a person between 18 and 65 years old who received the Ad26.COV2.S COVID-19 vaccine or a placebo. Sequenced material: peripheral blood, taken in a trial of Ad26.COV2.S vaccine versus placebo. The genes are TRBV11-2 and TRBJ2-4; tentative D call: TRBD1 (5 bases). CDR3 region: CASSSPPAGIDIQYF. CDR3 bases: TGTGCCAGCAGCTCCCCCCCCGCAGGGATAGACATTCAGTACTTC.